Listed below are T cell receptor beta chains from one sample, sequenced in a study of cytomegalovirus exposure and HLA in healthy donors. Data came from immunoSEQ multiplex PCR; TCRdb stores just in-frame clones and leaves some out. The top ten clones hold about 1.5% of a sample with more than 150,000 clones, 77% of them seen once. Sequenced input: PBMCs. The receptors originated from a man between 18 and 35 years old in good health and CMV-seronegative. The CDR3 runs from the conserved cysteine through the conserved F or W. The D gene is left open where the match is weak. Clone size, where shown, is once, few, many, or a class for clones that have expanded.

clone_size	v_call	d_call	j_call	cdr3_nt	cdr3_aa
few	TRBV7-2	-	TRBJ1-2	TGTGCCAGCAGCTCCAACCCGGGATACTATGGCTACACCTTC	CASSSNPGYYGYTF
-	TRBV10-3	-	TRBJ1-5	TGTGCCACCTCAGACACTTATAGCAATCAGCCCCAGCATTTT	CATSDTYSNQPQHF
few	TRBV5-4	TRBD2	TRBJ2-5	TGTGCCAGCAGCCGAGGGACTAGCGGGGGAGACCAAGAGACCCAGTACTTC	CASSRGTSGGDQETQYF
-	TRBV4-3	TRBD1	TRBJ1-2	TGCGCCAGCAGCCAAGAAACAGGGGCCCCTTATGGCTACACCTTC	CASSQETGAPYGYTF
-	TRBV19	TRBD1	TRBJ1-1	TGTGCCAGCCTCGAAGGACAGGGCACTGAAGCTTTCTTT	CASLEGQGTEAFF
-	TRBV18	-	TRBJ1-4	TGTGCCAGCTCACCCCGTCGGGAACCGAATGAAAAACTGTTTTTT	CASSPRREPNEKLFF
-	TRBV6-4	TRBD2	TRBJ2-1	TGTGCCAGCAGTGAAAACCCCGGGACTAGCAATGAGCAGTTCTTC	CASSENPGTSNEQFF
-	TRBV29-1	TRBD1	TRBJ2-5	TGCAGCGTTGAAGACCGAGACAGGGGCGCTATGGAGACCCAGTACTTC	CSVEDRDRGAMETQYF
-	TRBV25-1	-	TRBJ1-6	TGTGCCAGCAGTGATTTCCAGAATTCACCCCTCCACTTT	CASSDFQNSPLHF
-	TRBV7-9	TRBD2	TRBJ2-3	TGTGCCAGCGTAGGGTTAAGCGGGAGTAGCACAGATACGCAGTATTTT	CASVGLSGSSTDTQYF
once	TRBV14	-	TRBJ1-6	TGTGCCAGCAGCCAAGATCAGGGTTCACCCCTCCACTTT	CASSQDQGSPLHF
-	TRBV7-3	TRBD2	TRBJ2-1	TGTGCCAGCAGTTCTCCCCGGACTAGCGGCAGTTCCTACAATGAGCAGTTCTTC	CASSSPRTSGSSYNEQFF
-	TRBV9	-	TRBJ1-2	TGTGCCAGCAGCGGTCCCCTGGAGGAGGCTGGCTACACCTTC	CASSGPLEEAGYTF
-	TRBV5-1	TRBD1	TRBJ1-2	TGCGCCAGCACCCCGACCAGGACAGGGCGCTATGGCTACACCTTC	CASTPTRTGRYGYTF
-	TRBV19	-	TRBJ2-1	TGTGCCAGTAGTATAACGGTAGCGAATTCCTACAATGAGCAGTTCTTC	CASSITVANSYNEQFF
once	TRBV30	TRBD2	TRBJ2-1	TGTGCCTGGATGACTAGCGGGAGCAATGAGCAGCTCTTC	CAWMTSGSNEQLF
-	TRBV6-1	TRBD1	TRBJ2-1	TGTGCCAGCAGAGCCGACAGGGCAAACTACAATGAGCAGTTCTTC	CASRADRANYNEQFF
-	TRBV27	-	TRBJ2-1	TGTACCAGCAGTCAGAGGGTGGGCGAGCAGTTCTTC	CTSSQRVGEQFF